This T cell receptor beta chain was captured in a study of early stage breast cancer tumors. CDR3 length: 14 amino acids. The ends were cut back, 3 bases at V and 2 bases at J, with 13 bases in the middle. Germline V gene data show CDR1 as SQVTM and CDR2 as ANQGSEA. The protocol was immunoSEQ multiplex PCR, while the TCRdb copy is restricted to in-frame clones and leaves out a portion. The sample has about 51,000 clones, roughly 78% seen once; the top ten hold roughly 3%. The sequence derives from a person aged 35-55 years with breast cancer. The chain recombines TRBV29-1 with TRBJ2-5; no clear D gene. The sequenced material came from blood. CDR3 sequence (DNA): TGCAGCGTTGATGGCAAGAGTTGGCAAGAGACCCAGTACTTC. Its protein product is CSVDGKSWQETQYF. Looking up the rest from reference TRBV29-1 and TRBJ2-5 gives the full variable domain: SAVISQKPSRDICQRGTSLTIQCQVDSQVTMMFWYRQQPGQSLTLIATANQGSEATYESGFVIDKFPISRPNLTFSTLTVSNMSPEDSSIYLCSVDGKSWQETQYFGPGTRLLVL.